This T cell receptor (beta chain) was sequenced during a study of T cell responses to AZD1222 COVID-19 vaccine. The CDR3 spans 12 residues. Germline V gene sequence: CDR1 MNHEY, CDR2 SVGAGI. Trimming left V 4 bases short and J 0 bases short, with 4 bases between. Study outcomes and limitations: Breadth and depth of Spike-specific TCRs rose after two AZD1222 doses.

TCRdb's table, derived via immunoSEQ multiplex PCR, lists solely in-frame clones and lacks some. Here the sample spans approximately 200,000 clones, approximately 90% being singletons. For this clone: Its antigen remains unknown.

Material: peripheral blood, obtained 28 days after the second AZD1222 dose. The V gene is TRBV6-5, the J gene TRBJ2-7; D unclear. This TCR was recovered from an adult who received the AZD1222 COVID-19 vaccine. The CDR3 coding sequence is TGTGCCAGCAGTTCCACCTCCTACGAGCAGTACTTC. Its translation: CASSSTSYEQYF.